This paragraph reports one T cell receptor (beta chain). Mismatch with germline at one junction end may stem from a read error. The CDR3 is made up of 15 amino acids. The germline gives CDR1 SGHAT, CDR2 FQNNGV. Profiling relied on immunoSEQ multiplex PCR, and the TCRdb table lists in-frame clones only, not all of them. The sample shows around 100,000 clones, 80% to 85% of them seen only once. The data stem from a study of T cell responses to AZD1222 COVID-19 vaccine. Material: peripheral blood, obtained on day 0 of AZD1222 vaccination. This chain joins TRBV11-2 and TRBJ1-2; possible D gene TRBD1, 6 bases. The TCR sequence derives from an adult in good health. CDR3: CASSLDPTGDYGYTF. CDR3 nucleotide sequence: TGTGCCAGCAGCCTAGACCCGACAGGTGACTATGGCTACACCTTC.